The clone carrying this TCR beta chain has a count of ten or more. What it binds is unknown. Using constant-segment primers, 5'RACE produced TCR alpha and TCR beta cDNA libraries carrying sample barcodes and UMIs. TCRdb re-analysed the 5' RACE reads in MiXCR, keeping a single row per CDR3 protein. The sample contains 30,000 to 35,000 distinct CDR3 sequences, about 7.7% of which appear only once. This entry comes from a study of T-cell memory formation after mild COVID-19. Study-level points and caveats: CD4+ bias marked clones expanding day 15 to 37, unlike balanced contracting clones. Some clones that responded turned up in pre-infection memory, which suggests that cross-reactive memory joined in. Shrinking CD4+ clones resided mostly in CM and EM, and CD8+ ones in EMRA.

The CDR3 has 15 amino acids. J lost 4 bases, V lost 2 bases, and 5 bases had no gene match. Germline values: CDR1 SGHTA, CDR2 FQGTGA. What was sequenced was PBMCs or a T cell subset sorted from them (not recorded which). This chain joins TRBV7-3 and TRBJ2-1; 7 nucleotides line up with TRBD2. This TCR came from a man aged 18 to 30 who had mild COVID-19 (a few samples of this study predate the infection). Cell type and time point are not known. CDR3 sequence reads: CASSLGGGRYNEQFF. The CDR3 DNA reads as TGTGCCAGCAGCTTAGGCGGGGGTCGGTACAATGAGCAGTTCTTC. Using reference TRBV7-3 and TRBJ2-1 for the parts outside the CDR3, the full variable domain is GAGVSQTPSNKVTEKGKYVELRCDPISGHTALYWYRQSLGQGPEFLIYFQGTGAADDSGLPNDRFFAVRPEGSVSTLKIQRTERGDSAVYLCASSLGGGRYNEQFFGPGTRLTVL.